Each of the 8 T cell receptor beta chains below was sequenced from the same sample in a study of regulatory T cells in long-lasting Graves disease. Investigators prepared the TCR beta libraries by applying iRepertoire HTBI primers and Arm-PCR of CDR3 regions. MiXCR, applied by TCRdb to the multiplex PCR reads, yields one record per CDR3 protein. The sample lists 300,000 to 350,000 distinct CDR3 sequences, around 20% occurring once. Time point here: persistent/refractory GD, antithyroid drugs over 5 years with positive TRAb. Extracted PBMC RNA gave rise to the TCR library. This specimen was peripheral blood mononuclear cells (PBMCs), taken when the disease was refractory, from a patient treated with antithyroid drugs. The origin of the receptors is a female donor with Graves disease.

The V call is TRBV5-6, the J call TRBJ1-5; 9 bases map to TRBD1. Germline CDR1 is SGHDT and CDR2 is YYEEEE. Germline trimming cut 1 base from V and 12 bases from J; bases unmatched to any gene: 11. The CDR3 runs 15 residues. The CDR3 spells CASSLFGTGLKGQHF. The CDR3 bases are TGTGCCAGCAGCTTGTTCGGGACAGGGTTGAAAGGCCAGCATTTT.

This clonotype was seen a handful of times. CDR3 protein: CASRLRVTNYGYTF. In nucleotides, the CDR3 is TGTGCCAGCAGACTCAGGGTAACCAACTATGGCTACACCTTC. This chain joins TRBV11-2 and TRBJ1-2; possible D gene TRBD1, 5 bases. Germline CDR1 is SGHAT and CDR2 is FQNNGV. The length of the CDR3 is 14 residues. The V end was cut by 6 bases, the J end by 2 bases, with 13 bases between.

The rearrangement joins TRBV5-8 to TRBJ2-5; 8 nucleotides align to TRBD2. This CDR3 comprises 15 residues. Germline CDR1 reads SGHTS; CDR2 reads YDEGEE. V shed 0 bases and J 4 bases; nucleotides not matched to a gene: 5. The CDR3, as DNA: TGTGCCAGCAGCTTGGCCTGGACTAGCTCAGAGACCCAGTACTTC. It yields the protein CASSLAWTSSETQYF.

This clonotype was seen only a few times. The gene calls are TRBV5-1 and TRBJ2-2; 7 nucleotides line up with TRBD1. Losses at the gene ends were 2 bases for V and 2 bases for J; bases not matched to a gene: 6. Germline V lookup: CDR1 SGHRS, CDR2 YFSETQ. The CDR3 length is 16 residues. The CDR3 loop reads CASSFLRDSNTGELFF. In DNA form, the CDR3 reads TGCGCCAGCAGCTTCTTACGGGACAGTAACACCGGGGAGCTGTTTTTT.

The chain joins TRBV29-1 to TRBJ1-5; tentative D call: TRBD1 (5 bases). The V gene lost 4 bases and the J gene lost 7 bases, with 11 bases spanning the gap. The CDR3 loop spans 12 amino acids. The germline V gene encodes CDR1 SQVTM and CDR2 ANQGSEA. The CDR3 bases are TGCAGCGTTGGATTCAGGGACCAGCCCCAGCATTTT. Encoded protein: CSVGFRDQPQHF. The full variable domain, in which reference TRBV29-1 and TRBJ1-5 provide the parts outside the CDR3, is SAVISQKPSRDICQRGTSLTIQCQVDSQVTMMFWYRQQPGQSLTLIATANQGSEATYESGFVIDKFPISRPNLTFSTLTVSNMSPEDSSIYLCSVGFRDQPQHFGDGTRLSIL.

The chain recombines TRBV27 with TRBJ2-3; D is perhaps TRBD1 (6 bases). V was clipped by 5 bases and J by 0 bases, with 12 bases between them. The V gene's germline CDR1 is MNHEY and CDR2 SMNVEV (reference sequence). The CDR3 covers 15 residues. The CDR3 nucleotides read TGTGCCAGCAGTCCGGACAGACTCAGCACAGATACGCAGTATTTT. Its protein is CASSPDRLSTDTQYF.

J is TRBJ1-5 and V is TRBV7-2, with a tentative D call TRBD1 (5 bases). The germline V gene has CDR1 SGHTA and CDR2 FQGNSA. The CDR3 length is 14 residues. V was trimmed by 2 bases and J by 6 bases, leaving 11 bases between them. CDR3 loop: CASSLSIGGQPQHF. The CDR3 DNA is TGTGCCAGCAGCTTATCCATTGGGGGTCAGCCCCAGCATTTT.

This clonotype has ten or more counts. The chain recombines TRBV2 with TRBJ2-5; D may be TRBD2 (6 bases). Trimming shortened V by 7 bases and J by 1 base, and 10 bases separated the two germline ends. Germline V gene lookup returns CDR1 SNHLY and CDR2 FYNNEI. The length of the CDR3 is 13 residues. CDR3 residues: CASKRGLQETQYF. The CDR3 bases are TGTGCCAGCAAGAGGGGACTCCAAGAGACCCAGTACTTC.